This T cell receptor (beta chain) was sequenced during a study of T cell responses to AZD1222 COVID-19 vaccine. Here immunoSEQ multiplex PCR was the method, and the copy in TCRdb shows in-frame clones only, minus some. The table records about 130,000 clones, approximately 91% of them present only once. With respect to this clone: The target antigen is unknown.

The CDR3 is made up of 13 amino acids. V lost 0 bases and J lost 2, with 6 bases in between. Germline CDR1 reads SGHRS; CDR2 reads YFSETQ. Study outcomes and limitations: Vaccine-related CD4 TCRs covered spike, predominating at 160-218 and 743-854. Spike-specific TCR breadth and depth were elevated following two AZD1222 doses.

Here the sequenced sample was peripheral blood, taken 28 days after the second AZD1222 dose. This sequence joins TRBV5-1 and TRBJ2-7; D remains unclear. The TCR originated in an adult who received the AZD1222 COVID-19 vaccine. The CDR3 here is CASSLEAAYEQYF. As DNA, the CDR3 is TGCGCCAGCAGCTTGGAGGCAGCCTACGAGCAGTACTTC.